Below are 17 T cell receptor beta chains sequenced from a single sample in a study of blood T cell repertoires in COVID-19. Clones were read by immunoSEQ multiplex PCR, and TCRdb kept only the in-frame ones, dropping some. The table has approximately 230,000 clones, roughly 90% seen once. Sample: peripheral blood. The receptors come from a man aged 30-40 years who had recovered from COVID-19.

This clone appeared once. CDR3: CASSQPTGGWEKLFF. CDR3 DNA: TGCGCCAGCAGCCAACCGACAGGCGGATGGGAAAAACTGTTTTTT. V is TRBV4-1 and J is TRBJ1-4; D may be TRBD1 (6 bases). V was pared by 2 bases and J by 8 bases, with 15 bases between. This CDR3 is 15 amino acids long. Germline V lookup: CDR1 MGHRA, CDR2 YSYEKL.

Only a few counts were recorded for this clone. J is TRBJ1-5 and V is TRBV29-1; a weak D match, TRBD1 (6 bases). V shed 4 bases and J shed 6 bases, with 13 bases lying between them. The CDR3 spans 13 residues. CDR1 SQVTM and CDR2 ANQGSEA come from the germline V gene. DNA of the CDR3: TGCAGCGTTGCACAGGGCTTTAGTCAGCCCCAGCATTTT. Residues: CSVAQGFSQPQHF.

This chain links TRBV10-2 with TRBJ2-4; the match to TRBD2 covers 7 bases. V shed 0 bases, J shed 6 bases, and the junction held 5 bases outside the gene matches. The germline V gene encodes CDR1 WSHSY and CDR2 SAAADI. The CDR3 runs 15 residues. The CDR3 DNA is TGCGCCAGCAGTGAGTCGCTGGGGGGGGGAAACATTCAGTACTTC. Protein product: CASSESLGGGNIQYF.

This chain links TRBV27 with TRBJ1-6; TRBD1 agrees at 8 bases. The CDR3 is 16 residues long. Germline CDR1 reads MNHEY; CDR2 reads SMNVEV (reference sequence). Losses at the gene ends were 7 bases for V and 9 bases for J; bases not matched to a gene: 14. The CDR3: CASTSLPGQASSPLHF. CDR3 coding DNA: TGTGCCAGCACCTCTCTGCCGGGACAGGCGAGTTCACCCCTCCACTTT.

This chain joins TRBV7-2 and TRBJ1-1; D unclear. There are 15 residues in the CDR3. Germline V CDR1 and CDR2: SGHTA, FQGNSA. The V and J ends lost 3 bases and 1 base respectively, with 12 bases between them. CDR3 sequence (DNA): TGTGCCAGCAGCTTCTACTTTTCGGGGAACACTGAAGCTTTCTTT. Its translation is CASSFYFSGNTEAFF. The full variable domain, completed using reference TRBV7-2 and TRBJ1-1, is GAGVSQSPSNKVTEKGKDVELRCDPISGHTALYWYRQSLGQGLEFLIYFQGNSAPDKSGLPSDRFSAERTGGSVSTLTIQRTQQEDSAVYLCASSFYFSGNTEAFFGQGTRLTVV.

CDR3 region: CASSILRDNSGYTF. The CDR3 DNA reads TGTGCCAGCAGTATCCTCAGGGATAACAGCGGCTACACCTTC. The chain joins TRBV27 to TRBJ1-2; possibly TRBD1 for D (5 bases). The CDR3 contains 14 residues. The V end was cut by 5 bases, the J end by 8 bases, with 18 bases between. Germline lookup yields CDR1 MNHEY and CDR2 SMNVEV (reference sequence).

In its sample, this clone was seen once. The CDR3 sequence is CAWSGDMGYGYTF. Written as DNA, the CDR3 is TGTGCCTGGAGTGGGGACATGGGCTATGGCTACACCTTC. The chain couples TRBV30 to TRBJ1-2, with D possibly being TRBD1 (6 bases). With 1 base removed from V and 4 bases from J, the gap between germline ends came to 10 bases. The CDR3 is 13 amino acids. From germline, CDR1 is GTSNPN and CDR2 SVGIG (reference sequence).

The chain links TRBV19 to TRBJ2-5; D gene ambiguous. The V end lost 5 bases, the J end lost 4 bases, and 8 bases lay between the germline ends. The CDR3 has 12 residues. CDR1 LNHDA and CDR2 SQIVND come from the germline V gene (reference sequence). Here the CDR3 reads CASSRRTETQYF. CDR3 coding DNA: TGTGCCAGTAGTCGTAGAACAGAGACCCAGTACTTC. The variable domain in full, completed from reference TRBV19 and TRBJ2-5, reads DGGITQSPKYLFRKEGQNVTLSCEQNLNHDAMYWYRQDPGQGLRLIYYSQIVNDFQKGDIAEGYSVSREKKESFPLTVTSAQKNPTAFYLCASSRRTETQYFGPGTRLLVL.

CDR3 DNA sequence: TGTGCCAGCAGTGAAACCCCTAGCGACTATGGCTACACCTTC. Residues: CASSETPSDYGYTF. The V and J genes are TRBV6-1 and TRBJ1-2; D not resolved. Per germline, CDR1 MNHNS and CDR2 SASEGT. Trimming shortened V by 2 bases and J by 3 bases, and 10 bases separated the two germline ends. The CDR3 length is 14 residues.

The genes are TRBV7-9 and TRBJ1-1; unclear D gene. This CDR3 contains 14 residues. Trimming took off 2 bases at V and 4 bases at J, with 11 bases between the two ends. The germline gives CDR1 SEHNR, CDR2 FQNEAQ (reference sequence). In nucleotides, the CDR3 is TGTGCCAGCAGCTTATGGGGAGAGGTCACTGAAGCTTTCTTT. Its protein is CASSLWGEVTEAFF.

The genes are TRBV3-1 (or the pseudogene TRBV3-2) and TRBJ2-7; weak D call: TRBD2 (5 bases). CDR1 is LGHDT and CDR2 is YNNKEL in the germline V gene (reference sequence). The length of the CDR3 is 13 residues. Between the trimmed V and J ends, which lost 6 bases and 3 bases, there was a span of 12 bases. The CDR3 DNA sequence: TGTGCCAGCAGTCCCTTCAGCGGCTACGAGCAGTACTTC. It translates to CASSPFSGYEQYF.

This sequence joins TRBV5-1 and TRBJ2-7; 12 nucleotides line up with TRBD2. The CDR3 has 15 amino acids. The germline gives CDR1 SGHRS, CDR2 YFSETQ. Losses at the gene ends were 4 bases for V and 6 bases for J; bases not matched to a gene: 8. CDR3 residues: CASSPGLAGTSEQYF. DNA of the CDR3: TGCGCCAGCAGCCCCGGACTAGCGGGGACTAGCGAGCAGTACTTC.

As DNA, the CDR3 is TGCGCCAGCAGTGAGAACAGGGGGGCAACTAATGAAAAACTGTTTTTT. This gives the protein CASSENRGATNEKLFF. This chain links TRBV10-2 with TRBJ1-4, with 8 bases identical to TRBD1. The germline V gene encodes CDR1 WSHSY and CDR2 SAAADI. CDR3 length: 16 amino acids. The V gene end was trimmed by 2 bases and the J gene end by 0 bases; junction bases not matched to a gene: 2.

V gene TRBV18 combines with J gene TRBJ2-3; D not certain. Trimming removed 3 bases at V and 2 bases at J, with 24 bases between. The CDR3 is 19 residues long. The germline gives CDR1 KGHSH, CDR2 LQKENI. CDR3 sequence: CASSPTRVWQSTNTDTQYF. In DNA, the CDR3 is TGTGCCAGCTCACCTACCCGGGTCTGGCAGTCAACTAACACAGATACGCAGTATTTT.

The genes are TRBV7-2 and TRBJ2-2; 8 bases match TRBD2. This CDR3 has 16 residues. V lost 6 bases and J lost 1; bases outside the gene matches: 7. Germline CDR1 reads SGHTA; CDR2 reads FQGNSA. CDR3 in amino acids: CASRGGLAGNTGELFF. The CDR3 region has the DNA TGTGCCAGCAGAGGGGGGCTAGCGGGGAACACCGGGGAGCTGTTTTTT.

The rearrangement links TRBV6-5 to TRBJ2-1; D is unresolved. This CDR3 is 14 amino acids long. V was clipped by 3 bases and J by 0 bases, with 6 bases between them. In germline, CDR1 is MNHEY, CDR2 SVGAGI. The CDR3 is CASSYENSYNEQFF. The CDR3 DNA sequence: TGTGCCAGCAGTTATGAGAACTCCTACAATGAGCAGTTCTTC.

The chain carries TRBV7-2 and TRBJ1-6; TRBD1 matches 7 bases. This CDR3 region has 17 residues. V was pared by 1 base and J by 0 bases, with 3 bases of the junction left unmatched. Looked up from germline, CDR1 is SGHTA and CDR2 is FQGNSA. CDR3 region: CASSLVRDSSYNSPLHF. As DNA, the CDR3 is TGTGCCAGCAGCTTAGTCAGGGACAGCTCCTATAATTCACCCCTCCACTTT.